The rows below give T cell receptor beta chains drawn from one sample of a study of OX40 agonist ivuxolimab in advanced cancers. Measured with immunoSEQ multiplex PCR; TCRdb has only the in-frame clones, and not every one. The data hold approximately 26,000 clones, with just under 80% observed a single time. The sample in question was CD4+ or CD8+ T cells sorted from blood, obtained in a trial of the OX40 agonist ivuxolimab. These receptors all come from an adult with an advanced solid tumor such as melanoma, head and neck, liver or kidney cancer. Each CDR3 is given with its conserved first and last residue. The D gene is left open where the match is weak. Clone sizes are given selectively: once, few, many, or a class where the clone is expanded.

d_gene,v_gene,abundance,j_gene,CDR3nt,CDR3aa
.,TRBV6-5,.,TRBJ2-7,TGTGCCAGCAGTTACGGGGGGCTGGGATACGAGCAGTACTTC,CASSYGGLGYEQYF
.,TRBV6-5,medium-sized,TRBJ1-1,TGTGCCAGCAGTCGACCGAACACTGAAGCTTTCTTT,CASSRPNTEAFF
.,TRBV7-2,once,TRBJ2-3,TGTGCCAGCAGCTCCGTCGGGGGGCGCAAGGTCTCAGATACGCAGTATTTT,CASSSVGGRKVSDTQYF
.,TRBV19,.,TRBJ1-1,TGTGCCAGTAGTATAGGACGGACGGTGAACACTGAAGCTTTCTTT,CASSIGRTVNTEAFF
.,TRBV11-2,.,TRBJ1-1,TGTGCCAGCAGCTTAGCTAGCGGGACTGAAGCTTTCTTT,CASSLASGTEAFF
.,TRBV9,few,TRBJ1-4,TGTGCCAGCAGCGTAGGTTATCGGGGATCTAATGAAAAACTGTTTTTT,CASSVGYRGSNEKLFF
.,TRBV20-1,.,TRBJ1-2,TGCAGTGCTAGCGCCGGCGGGACCGTCTTC,CSASAGGTVF
.,TRBV18,.,TRBJ2-2,TGTGCCAGCTCATCTTCCAGGGGTTCCGGGGAGCTGTTTTTT,CASSSSRGSGELFF
TRBD1,TRBV6-5,.,TRBJ2-7,TGTGCCAGCAGTGTACAGGGGTGGAACTCCTACGAGCAGTACTTC,CASSVQGWNSYEQYF
.,TRBV6-1,.,TRBJ1-6,TGTGCCAGCAGTGACCCCACAGGGTGGGATAATTCACCCCTCCACTTT,CASSDPTGWDNSPLHF
.,TRBV25-1,few,TRBJ1-1,TGTGCCAGCAGTGAATATATCAGCAGCGCTGAAGCTTTCTTT,CASSEYISSAEAFF
.,TRBV4-3,.,TRBJ1-4,TGCGCCAGCAGCCAAGATCACGGCTCTAATGAAAAACTGTTTTTT,CASSQDHGSNEKLFF
.,TRBV5-6,.,TRBJ2-7,TGTGCCAGCAGCTTTGTTGGCGGGGAGAACTACGAGCAGTACTTC,CASSFVGGENYEQYF
.,TRBV11-2,once,TRBJ2-5,TGTGCCAGCGGACCGGACGACTCGGGGACCCAGTACTTC,CASGPDDSGTQYF
.,TRBV18,few,TRBJ2-7,TGTGCCAGCTCACCCTCCAGGGACTACGAGCAGTACTTC,CASSPSRDYEQYF
.,TRBV19,.,TRBJ2-3,TGTGCCAGTACTACGGGGGAGCGCACAGATACGCAGTATTTT,CASTTGERTDTQYF
.,TRBV2,.,TRBJ1-4,TGTGCCAGCAGGGAGGGTTCAGGCGAAAAACTGTTTTTT,CASREGSGEKLFF
.,TRBV7-9,.,TRBJ2-7,TGTGCCAGCAGCTTAGAGTGGGTTGGCGAGCAGTACTTC,CASSLEWVGEQYF
.,TRBV4-3,medium-sized,TRBJ1-5,TGCGCCAGCAGCCAAGATCCCGGGGGGCGAAGCGATCAGCCCCAGCATTTT,CASSQDPGGRSDQPQHF
.,TRBV19,.,TRBJ2-7,TGTGCCAGTAGTATAGTAGGAGCGCCCTACGAGCAGTACTTC,CASSIVGAPYEQYF
.,TRBV7-3,.,TRBJ1-3,TGTGCCAGCAGCTTATACAGGGAGGACTCTGGAAACACCATATATTTT,CASSLYREDSGNTIYF
TRBD1,TRBV27,.,TRBJ2-7,TGTGCCAGCAGTCCGCAGGGGGCCATTTACGAGCAGTACTTC,CASSPQGAIYEQYF
TRBD1,TRBV5-4,.,TRBJ1-2,TGTGCCAGCAGCTTGGCCGGGACAGGGGTTTATGGCTACACCTTC,CASSLAGTGVYGYTF
.,TRBV7-9,.,TRBJ2-7,TGTGCCAGCAGTTCCGGGACGGGGCCCTACGAGCAGTACTTC,CASSSGTGPYEQYF
.,TRBV6-4,.,TRBJ2-3,TGTGCCAGCAGCTTAACATCCTCCCTCACAGATACGCAGTATTTT,CASSLTSSLTDTQYF
.,TRBV7-2,.,TRBJ2-7,TGTGCCAGCAGCGGCGTGGGCTACGAGCAGTACTTC,CASSGVGYEQYF
.,TRBV7-8,.,TRBJ1-1,TGTGCCAGCAGCTTAGAAACATGGCGGAACACTGAAGCTTTCTTT,CASSLETWRNTEAFF
.,TRBV13,.,TRBJ1-1,TGTGCCAGCAGCTTACGGGAGTACACTGAAGCTTTCTTT,CASSLREYTEAFF
.,TRBV30,.,TRBJ1-2,TGTGCCTGGAGTGTAGCGGGGGTCGGCTACACCTTC,CAWSVAGVGYTF
TRBD2,TRBV30,.,TRBJ2-5,TGTGCCTGGCTGGGACTAGGAGAGACCCAGTACTTC,CAWLGLGETQYF
TRBD1,TRBV28,.,TRBJ1-4,TGTGCCAGCAGGCCGGGACAGGGGCGTGAAAAACTGTTTTTT,CASRPGQGREKLFF
TRBD2,TRBV7-3,once,TRBJ2-1,TGTGCCAGCAGCCCCGGGGGGAGCTCCTACAATGAGCAGTTCTTC,CASSPGGSSYNEQFF
.,TRBV9,medium-sized,TRBJ2-3,TGTGCCAGCAGTCCAGGATCGCACATTGATACGCAGTATTTT,CASSPGSHIDTQYF
TRBD2,TRBV7-6,.,TRBJ2-7,TGTGCCAGCAGTTCGACGACTAGCGGGGGGCCAAGATCCTACGAGCAGTACTTC,CASSSTTSGGPRSYEQYF
TRBD1,TRBV9,.,TRBJ2-7,TGTGCCAGCAGCGCGGATGGCCAGGGGGCTTACGAGCAGTACTTC,CASSADGQGAYEQYF
.,TRBV6-1,once,TRBJ2-3,TGTGCCAGTACCGAAAGGTCCAAGTATTTT,CASTERSKYF
TRBD2,TRBV7-3,.,TRBJ2-3,TGTGCCAGCAGCCAATTTAGCGGGTCGGCAGATACGCAGTATTTT,CASSQFSGSADTQYF
.,TRBV5-1,.,TRBJ2-7,TGCGCCAGCAGCTTGGGGCAGGGGAGCTACGAGCAGTACTTC,CASSLGQGSYEQYF
TRBD2,TRBV10-3,.,TRBJ2-7,TGTGCCATCAGAGTAACCGGGACTAGTTACGAGCAGTACTTC,CAIRVTGTSYEQYF
.,TRBV7-4,once,TRBJ2-3,TGTGCCAGCAGCTTGCTTAGAGGCTCGGGCACAGATACGCAGTATTTT,CASSLLRGSGTDTQYF
.,TRBV6-1,.,TRBJ1-4,TGTGCCAGCAGTGCAACAGGGACCCCCGCGGAAAAACTGTTTTTT,CASSATGTPAEKLFF
TRBD2,TRBV7-2,.,TRBJ2-2,TGTGCCAGCAGCTTCTTAAGCGGGGGGCGCACCGGGGAGCTGTTTTTT,CASSFLSGGRTGELFF
.,TRBV7-9,.,TRBJ2-7,TGTGCCAGCAGACCCGGGGGTTTTGGGTTTACGGAGCAGTACTTC,CASRPGGFGFTEQYF
TRBD2,TRBV30,few,TRBJ2-7,TGTGCCTGGAGTGTAGGGGCGGGGGGGCCGTACGAGCAGTACTTC,CAWSVGAGGPYEQYF
.,TRBV7-9,few,TRBJ2-5,TGTGCCAGCAGCTTGGCAGCACTAGAAGAGACCCAGTACTTC,CASSLAALEETQYF
.,TRBV6-1,.,TRBJ2-1,TGTGCCAGCAGTGCGTACAATGAGCAGTTCTTC,CASSAYNEQFF
.,TRBV5-4,.,TRBJ2-7,TGTGCCAGCAGCACCAGACAGGAACGGGGCGAGCAGTACTTC,CASSTRQERGEQYF
TRBD1,TRBV27,.,TRBJ1-2,TGTGCCAGCAGTGACCAGGGGGCGGACTATGGCTACACCTTC,CASSDQGADYGYTF
TRBD2,TRBV5-1,.,TRBJ2-3,TGCGCCAGCAGAGCTCCTAGCGGGCGTAGCACAGATACGCAGTATTTT,CASRAPSGRSTDTQYF
.,TRBV5-6,.,TRBJ1-2,TGTGCCAGCAGCCGGGACGGGTATGGCTACACCTTC,CASSRDGYGYTF
.,TRBV6-6,.,TRBJ1-5,TGTGCCAGCAGCGGAGCGGATCAGCTCCAGCATTTT,CASSGADQLQHF
.,TRBV19,.,TRBJ2-7,TGTGCCAGTAGTATGGGGTCCTACGAGCAGTACTTC,CASSMGSYEQYF